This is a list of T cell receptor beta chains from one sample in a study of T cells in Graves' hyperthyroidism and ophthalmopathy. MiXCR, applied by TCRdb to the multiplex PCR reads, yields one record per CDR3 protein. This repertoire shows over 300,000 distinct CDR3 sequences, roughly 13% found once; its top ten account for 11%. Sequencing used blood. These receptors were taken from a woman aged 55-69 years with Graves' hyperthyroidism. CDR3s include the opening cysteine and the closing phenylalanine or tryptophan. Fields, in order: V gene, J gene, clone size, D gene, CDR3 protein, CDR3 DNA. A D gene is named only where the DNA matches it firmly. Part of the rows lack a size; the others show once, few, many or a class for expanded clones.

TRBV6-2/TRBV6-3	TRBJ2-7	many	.	CASARSSYEQYF	TGTGCCAGCGCTAGAAGCTCCTACGAGCAGTACTTC
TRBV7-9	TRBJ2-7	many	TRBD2	CASSQGSSGTYEQYF	TGTGCCAGCAGCCAAGGGTCTAGCGGGACTTACGAGCAGTACTTC
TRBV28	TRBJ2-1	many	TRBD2	CASTHGLAGGSSYNEQFF	TGTGCCAGCACCCATGGGCTAGCGGGAGGAAGCTCCTACAATGAGCAGTTCTTC
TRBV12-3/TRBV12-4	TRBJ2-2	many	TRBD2	CASSSTSANTGELFF	TGTGCCAGCAGTTCCACTAGCGCTAACACCGGGGAGCTGTTTTTT
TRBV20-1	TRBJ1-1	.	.	CSGVEGMNTEAFF	TGCAGTGGGGTGGAGGGTATGAACACTGAAGCTTTCTTT
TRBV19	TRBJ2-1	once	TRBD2	CASSIGTSGSYNEQFF	TGTGCCAGTAGTATAGGTACTAGCGGGAGCTACAATGAGCAGTTCTTC
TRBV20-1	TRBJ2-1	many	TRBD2	CSARTSGYGDGHNEQFF	TGCAGTGCTAGGACTAGCGGCTACGGGGATGGCCACAATGAGCAGTTCTTC
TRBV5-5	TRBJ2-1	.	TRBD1	CASTTGQGYNEQFF	TGTGCCAGCACGACGGGACAGGGGTACAATGAGCAGTTCTTC
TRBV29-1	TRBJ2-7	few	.	CSVEGTRGWEQYF	TGCAGCGTTGAAGGAACCAGGGGATGGGAGCAGTACTTC
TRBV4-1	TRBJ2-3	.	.	CASSRGPDTQYF	TGCGCCAGCAGCCGCGGACCGGATACGCAGTATTTT